These 2 T cell receptor beta chains were sequenced from one sample in a study of OX40 agonist ivuxolimab in advanced cancers. Sequencing used immunoSEQ multiplex PCR; TCRdb keeps in-frame clones, though not all of them. This sample has more than 60,000 clones, with 80% to 85% found just once. This specimen consisted of CD4+ or CD8+ T cells sorted from blood, obtained in a trial of the OX40 agonist ivuxolimab. The receptors stem from an adult with an advanced solid tumor such as melanoma, head and neck, liver or kidney cancer.

As concerns this clone: One end of the junction does not line up with germline, which may come from a read error. The gene calls are TRBV7-7 and TRBJ1-2, with 9 positions matching TRBD1. Germline values: CDR1 SSHAT, CDR2 FNYEAQ (reference sequence). The length of the CDR3 is 15 residues. This chain's CDR3 is CASRIRWDREVGYTF. DNA for the CDR3: TGTGCTAGCAGGATTAGGTGGGACAGGGAGGTTGGCTACACCTTC. Complete variable domain (other parts from reference TRBV7-7 and TRBJ1-2): GAGVSQSPRYKVTKRGQDVTLRCDPISSHATLYWYQQALGQGPEFLTYFNYEAQPDKSGLPSDRFSAERPEGSISTLTIQRTEQRDSAMYRCASRIRWDREVGYTFGSGTRLTVV.

This clone was counted between two and nine times. The V gene is TRBV28, the J gene TRBJ1-2; no clear D. The CDR3 covers 12 residues. V gave up 8 bases and J gave up 2 bases, with 9 bases separating them. Germline loops: CDR1 MDHEN, CDR2 SYDVKM. CDR3: CASYGINYGYTF. DNA for the CDR3: TGTGCCAGCTACGGTATCAACTATGGCTACACCTTC.